The source of this T cell receptor beta chain is a study of blood T cell repertoires in COVID-19. On the study more broadly: Specimens from acute and convalescent COVID-19 originated in the United States, Italy and Spain. PBMCs, B-cell-depleted T cells, or T cells were the source of the cDNA or gDNA that made up the material.

CDR3 length equals 14 residues. Germline V gives CDR1 KGHDR, CDR2 SFDVKD. Trimming removed 0 bases from V and 7 bases from J; junction bases left unmatched: 1. Details on this clone: Within the sample, other DNA sequences also encode this same CDR3.

Original methodology: By means of reference gene primer amplification, nucleated cell counts were estimated. Measured with immunoSEQ multiplex PCR; TCRdb has only the in-frame clones, and not every one. The DNA gave D and trimming, while V, J and clone size come from that table. Seen here are under 200,000 clones, approximately 90% observed once, and the top ten hold around 5.1%. Recruited during active infection, patients (from Seattle) were subsequently followed longitudinally. This sequence joins TRBV24-1 and TRBJ1-2, with 10 bases identical to TRBD1. This TCR was recovered from a man between 18 and 29 years old with COVID-19, enrolled during active disease. The sequencing sample was made of peripheral blood. CDR3 in amino acids: CATSDLRDRGGYTF. CDR3 bases: TGTGCCACCAGTGATTTGCGGGACAGGGGTGGCTACACCTTC.